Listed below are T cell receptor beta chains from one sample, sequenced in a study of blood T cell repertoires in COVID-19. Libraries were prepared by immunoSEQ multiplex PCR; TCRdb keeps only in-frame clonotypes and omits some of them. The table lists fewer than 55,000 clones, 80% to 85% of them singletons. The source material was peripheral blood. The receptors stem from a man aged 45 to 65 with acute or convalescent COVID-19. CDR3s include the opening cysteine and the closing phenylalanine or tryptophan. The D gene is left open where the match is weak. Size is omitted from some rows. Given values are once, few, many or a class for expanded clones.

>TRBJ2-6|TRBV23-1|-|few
TGCGCCAGCAGTCAGACAAACGGACAGCTGTGGCCCTCTGGGGCCAACGTCCTGACTTTC
CASSQTNGQLWPSGANVLTF
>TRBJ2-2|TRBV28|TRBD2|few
TGTACCCGACTAGCTCTAGCCGGGGAGCTGTTTTTT
CTRLALAGELFF
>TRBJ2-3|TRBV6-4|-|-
TGTGCCAGCAGCGCCTACTCGGCAGATACGCAGTATTTT
CASSAYSADTQYF
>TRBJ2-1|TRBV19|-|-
TGTGCCAGTAGTCCGGGGGTCGGTGAGCAGTTCTTC
CASSPGVGEQFF
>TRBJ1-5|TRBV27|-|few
TGTGCCAGCAGTTTAGCGGGATACCAGCCCCAGCATTTT
CASSLAGYQPQHF
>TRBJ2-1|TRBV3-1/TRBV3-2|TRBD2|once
TGTGCCAGCAGGTGGGAGGGGTGGGGATACAATGAGCAGTTCTTC
CASRWEGWGYNEQFF
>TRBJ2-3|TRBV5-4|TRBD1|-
TGTGCCAGCAGCCGGGACAGGGGTACAGATACGCAGTATTTT
CASSRDRGTDTQYF
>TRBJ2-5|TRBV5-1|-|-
TGCGCCAGCAGGTTCTCCCAAGAGACCCAGTACTTC
CASRFSQETQYF
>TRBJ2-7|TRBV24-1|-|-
TGTGCCACCAGTGATGCCCAGGGAAAGCAGTACTTC
CATSDAQGKQYF
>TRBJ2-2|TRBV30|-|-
TGTGCCTGGAACTACCCGAACACCGGGGAGCTGTTTTTT
CAWNYPNTGELFF
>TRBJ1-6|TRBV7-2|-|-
TGTGCCAGCGATCGGGGTTTGGACTATAATTCACCCCTCCACTTT
CASDRGLDYNSPLHF
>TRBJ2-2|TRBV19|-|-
TGTGCCATAGCACGGGGGGCTGGCACCGGGGAGCTGTTTTTT
CAIARGAGTGELFF
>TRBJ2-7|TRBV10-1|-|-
TGCGCCAGCAGTGACAGCTCCTACGAGCAGTACTTC
CASSDSSYEQYF
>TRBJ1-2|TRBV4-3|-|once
TGCGCCAGCAGCCAGGATCTAGGCTCTGGCTACACCTTC
CASSQDLGSGYTF
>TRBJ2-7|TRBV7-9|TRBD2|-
TGTGCCAGCAGCTTACCGGCCATAGCGGGGGCCTACGAGCAGTACTTC
CASSLPAIAGAYEQYF
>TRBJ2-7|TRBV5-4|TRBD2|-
TGTGCCAGCAGCTCCGGTGGACTAGCGGGGTTGGGTTACGAGCAGTACTTC
CASSSGGLAGLGYEQYF
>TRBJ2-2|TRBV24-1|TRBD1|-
TGTGCCACCTCGACCCGGGGACAGGGAAACACCGGGGAGCTGTTTTTT
CATSTRGQGNTGELFF
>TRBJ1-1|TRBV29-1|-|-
TGCAGCGTCGCCCGCCTTGGGGGGGCAGGGATGAACACTGAAGCTTTCTTT
CSVARLGGAGMNTEAFF
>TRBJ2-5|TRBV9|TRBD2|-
TGTGCCAGCAGCGTAGTTCCACTAGCGGGGGCTCAAGAGACCCAGTACTTC
CASSVVPLAGAQETQYF
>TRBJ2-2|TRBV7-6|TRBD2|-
TGTGCCAGCAGCCCCATCGTATTAGCGGGGAACACCGGGGAGCTGTTTTTT
CASSPIVLAGNTGELFF
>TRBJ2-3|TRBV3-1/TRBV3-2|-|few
TGTGCCAGCAGCCAAGTAGCCGGGACAGATACGCAGTATTTT
CASSQVAGTDTQYF
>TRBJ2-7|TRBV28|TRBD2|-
TGTGCCAGCAGTTTGGGGACTATCTTAAACGAGCAGTACTTC
CASSLGTILNEQYF
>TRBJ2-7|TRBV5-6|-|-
TGTGCCAGCAGCCCTCCCGGACGGGAATACGAGCAGTACTTC
CASSPPGREYEQYF
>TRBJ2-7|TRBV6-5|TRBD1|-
TGTGCCAGCAGTTACGGGACAGGGGCCTACGAGCAGTACTTC
CASSYGTGAYEQYF
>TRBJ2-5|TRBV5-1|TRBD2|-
TGCGCCAGCAGCCTCGCCCCGGGGGGGCAAGAGACCCAGTACTTC
CASSLAPGGQETQYF
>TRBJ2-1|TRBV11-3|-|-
TGTGCCAGCAGCTTCTTTGGAGCGGACAATGAGCAGTTCTTC
CASSFFGADNEQFF
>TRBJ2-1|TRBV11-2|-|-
TGTGCCAGCAGCTTACTTGATGAGCAGTTCTTC
CASSLLDEQFF
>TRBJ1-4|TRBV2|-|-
TGTGCCAGCAGTCCAACAGGGCACGCAGGTCGTGAAAAACTGTTTTTT
CASSPTGHAGREKLFF
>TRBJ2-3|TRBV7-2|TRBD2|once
TGTGCCAGCAGCCGGACTAGCGGGAGGCGGGGCGCAGATACGCAGTATTTT
CASSRTSGRRGADTQYF
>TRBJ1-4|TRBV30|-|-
TGTGCCGCCTCTGGAGGGCAGCTAAATGAAAAACTGTTTTTT
CAASGGQLNEKLFF
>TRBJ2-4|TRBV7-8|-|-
TGTGCCAGCAGCTCACCCTTGGGGCAGCTAGCCAAAAACATTCAGTACTTC
CASSSPLGQLAKNIQYF
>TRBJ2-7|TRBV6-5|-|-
TGTGCCAGCAGTTACTCTTACGGTCGGGAGCAGTACTTC
CASSYSYGREQYF
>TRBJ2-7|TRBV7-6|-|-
TGTGCCAGCAGCTTAGATCTAGGCTCCTACGAGCAGTACTTC
CASSLDLGSYEQYF
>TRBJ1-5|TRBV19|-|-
TGTGCCAGTAGTATCACCACAGGGACGAGTCAGCCCCAGCATTTT
CASSITTGTSQPQHF
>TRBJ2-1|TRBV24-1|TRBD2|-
TGTGCCACCAGTGATTGGGGGACTAGCGATAATGAGCAGTTCTTC
CATSDWGTSDNEQFF
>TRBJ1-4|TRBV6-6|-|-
TGTGCCAGCAGTACAGGGTTCGGGGAAAAACTGTTTTTT
CASSTGFGEKLFF
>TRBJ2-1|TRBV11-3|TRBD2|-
TGTGCCAGCAGCTTAGAGGCGAGCGGGAGGAGGAATGAGCAGTTCTTC
CASSLEASGRRNEQFF
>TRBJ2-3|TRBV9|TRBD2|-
TGTGCCAGCAGCGCGGGACTACCAAGCACAGATACGCAGTATTTT
CASSAGLPSTDTQYF
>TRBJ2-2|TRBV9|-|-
TGTGCCAGCAGCGTAGCGGTTGACTACACCGGGGAGCTGTTTTTT
CASSVAVDYTGELFF
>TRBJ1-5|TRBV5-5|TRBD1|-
TGTGCCAGCAGCAGGACAGGGGTACAGCCCCAGCATTTT
CASSRTGVQPQHF
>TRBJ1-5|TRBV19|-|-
TGTGCCAGTAGTATAAGTCGACAGTTCAATCAGCCCCAGCATTTT
CASSISRQFNQPQHF
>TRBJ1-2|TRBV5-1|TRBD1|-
TGCGCCAGCAGCTTGGCCAAATTGACAGGGGGCGGCTATGGCTACACCTTC
CASSLAKLTGGGYGYTF
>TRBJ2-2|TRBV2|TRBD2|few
TGTGCCAGCAGCGTGACTAGCGGGAGCGGTACCGGGGAGCTGTTTTTT
CASSVTSGSGTGELFF
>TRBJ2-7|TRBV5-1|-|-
TGCGCCAGCAGTCGTGACAGCTACGAGCAGTACTTC
CASSRDSYEQYF
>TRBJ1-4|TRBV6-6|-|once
TGTGCCAGCAGTTACTCGAGAGGGTACACTAATGAAAAACTGTTTTTT
CASSYSRGYTNEKLFF
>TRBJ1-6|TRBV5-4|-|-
TGTGCCAGCAGCCTCCGGAACACGGGGGATTCACCCCTCCACTTT
CASSLRNTGDSPLHF
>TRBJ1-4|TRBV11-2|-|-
TGTGCCAGCACCCTAAAAGAAAAACTGTTTTTT
CASTLKEKLFF
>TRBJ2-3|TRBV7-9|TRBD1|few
TGTGCCAGCAGCCCAGGGACAGGCACAGATACGCAGTATTTT
CASSPGTGTDTQYF
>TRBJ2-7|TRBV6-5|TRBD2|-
TGTGCCAGCAGTTACCAAGGGACTAGCGGACCCTACGAGCAGTACTTC
CASSYQGTSGPYEQYF
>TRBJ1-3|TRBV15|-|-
TGTGCCACCAGCAGACAGGAAGGCTCTGGAAACACCATATATTTT
CATSRQEGSGNTIYF
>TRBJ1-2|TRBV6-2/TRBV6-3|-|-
TGTGCCAGCAACCCACAGGGTGTGTGGGGCTACACCTTC
CASNPQGVWGYTF
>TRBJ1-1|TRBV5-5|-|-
TGTGCCAGCAGCTTGTATCCGGGATGGGGCACTGAAGCTTTCTTT
CASSLYPGWGTEAFF
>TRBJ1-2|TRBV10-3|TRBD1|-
TGTGCCATCAGCCCCCTTGGACAGGGGGCGGATGGCTACACCTTC
CAISPLGQGADGYTF
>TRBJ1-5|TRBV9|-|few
TGTGCCAGCGGCGGGGGGGGTAATCAGCCCCAGCATTTT
CASGGGGNQPQHF
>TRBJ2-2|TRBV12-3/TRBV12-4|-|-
TGTGCCAGCAGTCAGGAAAACGGGGAGCTGTTTTTT
CASSQENGELFF
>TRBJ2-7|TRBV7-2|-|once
TGTGCCAGCAGCTTAGCGGCGGGGACAGCGGCCTACTTC
CASSLAAGTAAYF
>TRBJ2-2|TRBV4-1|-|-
TGCGCCAGCAGCCAAGCTCTAAATTTCCGAGCGGGCCGCCCATCCGGGGAGCTGTTTTTT
CASSQALNFRAGRPSGELFF